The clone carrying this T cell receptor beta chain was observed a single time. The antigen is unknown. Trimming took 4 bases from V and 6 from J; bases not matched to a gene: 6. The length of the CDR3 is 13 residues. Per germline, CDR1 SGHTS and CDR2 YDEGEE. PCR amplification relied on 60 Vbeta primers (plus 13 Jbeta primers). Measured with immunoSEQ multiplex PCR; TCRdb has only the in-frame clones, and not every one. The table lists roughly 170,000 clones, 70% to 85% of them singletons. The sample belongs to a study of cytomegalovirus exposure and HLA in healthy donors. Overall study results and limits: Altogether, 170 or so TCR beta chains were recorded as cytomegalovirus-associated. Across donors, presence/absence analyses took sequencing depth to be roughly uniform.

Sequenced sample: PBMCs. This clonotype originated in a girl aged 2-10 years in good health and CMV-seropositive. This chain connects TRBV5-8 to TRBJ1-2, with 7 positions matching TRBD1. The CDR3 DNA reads TGTGCCAGCAGCGCAGACAGGGTAGATGGCTACACCTTC. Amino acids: CASSADRVDGYTF.